The subject of this entry is one T cell receptor beta chain. The data stem from a study of shared T cell receptors in the human thymus. V lost 1 base, J lost 5 bases, and 5 bases stayed unmatched. Germline CDR1 is LNHNV and CDR2 is YYDKDF (reference sequence). This CDR3 is 16 amino acids long. Sequencing was performed with immunoSEQ multiplex PCR; in TCRdb, only in-frame clones are kept and a portion is missing. The data show over 65,000 clones, with about 96% seen just once and less than 0.04% held by the top ten. The chain combines TRBV15 with TRBJ2-1, with TRBD2 matching over 10 bases. This receptor was obtained from a human donor. Sequencing was carried out using thymocytes. The CDR3 protein is CATSRVVLAGDNEQFF. Written as DNA, the CDR3 is TGTGCCACCAGCAGAGTGGTTCTAGCGGGAGACAATGAGCAGTTCTTC.